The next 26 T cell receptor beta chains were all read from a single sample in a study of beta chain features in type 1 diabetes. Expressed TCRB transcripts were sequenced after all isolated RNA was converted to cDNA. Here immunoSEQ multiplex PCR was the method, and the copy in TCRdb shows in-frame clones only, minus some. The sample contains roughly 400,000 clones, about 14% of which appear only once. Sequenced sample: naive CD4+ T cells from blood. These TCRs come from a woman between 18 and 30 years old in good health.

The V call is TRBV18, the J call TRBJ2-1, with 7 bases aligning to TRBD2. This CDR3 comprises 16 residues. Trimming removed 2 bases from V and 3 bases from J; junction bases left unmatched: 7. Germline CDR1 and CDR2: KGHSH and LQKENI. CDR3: CASSPIPRGSYNEQFF. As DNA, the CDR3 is TGTGCCAGCTCACCAATTCCCCGCGGGAGCTACAATGAGCAGTTCTTC.

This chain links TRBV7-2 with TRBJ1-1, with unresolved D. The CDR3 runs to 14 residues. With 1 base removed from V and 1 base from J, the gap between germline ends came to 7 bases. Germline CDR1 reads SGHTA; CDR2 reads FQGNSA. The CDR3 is CASSLGPGNTEAFF. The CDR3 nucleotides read TGTGCCAGCAGCTTAGGGCCGGGGAACACTGAAGCTTTCTTT.

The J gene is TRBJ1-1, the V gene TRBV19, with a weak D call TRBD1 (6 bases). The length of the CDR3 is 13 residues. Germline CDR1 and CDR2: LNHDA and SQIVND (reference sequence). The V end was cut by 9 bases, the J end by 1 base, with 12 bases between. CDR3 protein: CASRTDRNTEAFF. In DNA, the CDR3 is TGTGCCAGCCGGACAGACCGGAACACTGAAGCTTTCTTT.

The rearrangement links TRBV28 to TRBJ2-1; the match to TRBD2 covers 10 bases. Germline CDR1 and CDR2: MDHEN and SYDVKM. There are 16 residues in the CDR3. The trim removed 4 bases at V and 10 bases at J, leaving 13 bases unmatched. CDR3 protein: CASSYATSGYRKEQFF. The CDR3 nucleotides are TGTGCCAGCAGTTATGCGACTAGCGGGTATAGGAAGGAGCAGTTCTTC.

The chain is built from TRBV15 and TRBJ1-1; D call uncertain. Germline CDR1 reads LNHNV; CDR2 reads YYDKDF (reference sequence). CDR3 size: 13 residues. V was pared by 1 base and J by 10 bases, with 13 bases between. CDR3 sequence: CATSRVSGYGAFF. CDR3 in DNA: TGTGCCACCAGCAGAGTATCGGGGTACGGAGCTTTCTTT.

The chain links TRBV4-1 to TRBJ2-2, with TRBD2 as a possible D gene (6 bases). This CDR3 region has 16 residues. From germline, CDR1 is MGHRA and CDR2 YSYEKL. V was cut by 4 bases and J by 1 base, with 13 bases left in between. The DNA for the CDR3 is TGCGCCAGCAGCCCTGGGCGGCGGGAGAACACCGGGGAGCTGTTTTTT. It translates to CASSPGRRENTGELFF.

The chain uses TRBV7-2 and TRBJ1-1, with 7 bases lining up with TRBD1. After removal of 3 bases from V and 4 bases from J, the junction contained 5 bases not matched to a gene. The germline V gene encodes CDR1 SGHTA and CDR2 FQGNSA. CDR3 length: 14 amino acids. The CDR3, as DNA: TGTGCCAGCAGCTTTGTGCAGGGGGGCACTGAAGCTTTCTTT. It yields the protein CASSFVQGGTEAFF.

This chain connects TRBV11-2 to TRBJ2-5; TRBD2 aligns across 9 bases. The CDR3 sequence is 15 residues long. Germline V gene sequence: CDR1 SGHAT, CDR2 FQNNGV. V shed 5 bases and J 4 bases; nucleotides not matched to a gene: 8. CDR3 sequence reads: CASSLGGRGAETQYF. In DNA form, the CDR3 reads TGTGCCAGCAGCCTGGGCGGGAGGGGGGCAGAGACCCAGTACTTC.

The CDR3 DNA sequence: TGTGCCAGCAGTTACAGGCGGGCCCAAGAGACCCAGTACTTC. Amino acid sequence: CASSYRRAQETQYF. The rearrangement links TRBV6-5 to TRBJ2-5; a weak D match, TRBD2 (5 bases). Germline CDR1 MNHEY, CDR2 SVGAGI. The CDR3 consists of 14 residues. The V end lost 2 bases, the J end lost 1 base, and 8 bases lay between the germline ends.

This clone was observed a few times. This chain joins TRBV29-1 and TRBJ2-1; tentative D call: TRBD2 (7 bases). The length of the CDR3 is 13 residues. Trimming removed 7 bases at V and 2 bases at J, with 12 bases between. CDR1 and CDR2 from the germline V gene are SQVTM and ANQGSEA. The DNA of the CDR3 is TGCAGCGGGGGGGGCAGAGCCTACAATGAGCAGTTCTTC. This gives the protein CSGGGRAYNEQFF.

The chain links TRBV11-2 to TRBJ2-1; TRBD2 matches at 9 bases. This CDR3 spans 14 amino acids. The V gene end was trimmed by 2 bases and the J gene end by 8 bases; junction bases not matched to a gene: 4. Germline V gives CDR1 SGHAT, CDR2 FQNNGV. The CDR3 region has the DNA TGTGCCAGCAGCTTAAAGCGGGAGGACGATGAGCAGTTCTTC. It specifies CASSLKREDDEQFF. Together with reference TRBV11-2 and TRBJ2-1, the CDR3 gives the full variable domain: EAGVAQSPRYKIIEKRQSVAFWCNPISGHATLYWYQQILGQGPKLLIQFQNNGVVDDSQLPKDRFSAERLKGVDSTLKIQPAKLEDSAVYLCASSLKREDDEQFFGPGTRLTVL.

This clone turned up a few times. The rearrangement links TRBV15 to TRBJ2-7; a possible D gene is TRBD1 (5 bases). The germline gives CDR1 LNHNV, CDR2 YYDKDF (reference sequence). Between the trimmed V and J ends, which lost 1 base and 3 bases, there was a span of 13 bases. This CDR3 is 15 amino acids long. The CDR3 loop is CATSRVRGTHYEQYF. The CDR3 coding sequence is TGTGCCACCAGCAGAGTAAGGGGCACTCACTACGAGCAGTACTTC.

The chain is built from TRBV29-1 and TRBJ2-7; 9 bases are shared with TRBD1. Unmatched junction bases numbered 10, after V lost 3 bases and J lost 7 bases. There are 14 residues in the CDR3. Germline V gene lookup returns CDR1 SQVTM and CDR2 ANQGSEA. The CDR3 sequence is CSVDKTGGAREQYF. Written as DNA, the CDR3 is TGCAGCGTTGACAAGACAGGGGGGGCGAGGGAGCAGTACTTC.

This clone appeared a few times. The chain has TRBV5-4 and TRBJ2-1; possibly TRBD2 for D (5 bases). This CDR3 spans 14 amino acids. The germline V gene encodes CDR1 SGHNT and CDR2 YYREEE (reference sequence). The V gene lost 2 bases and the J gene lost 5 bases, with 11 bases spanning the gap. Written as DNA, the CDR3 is TGTGCCAGCAGCTTCCTAGCTAGTAACAATGAGCAGTTCTTC. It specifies CASSFLASNNEQFF.

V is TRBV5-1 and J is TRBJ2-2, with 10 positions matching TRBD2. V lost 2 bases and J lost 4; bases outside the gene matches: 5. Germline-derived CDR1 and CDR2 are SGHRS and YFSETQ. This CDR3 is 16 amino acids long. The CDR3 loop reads CASSLTSGTFTGELFF. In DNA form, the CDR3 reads TGCGCCAGCAGCTTAACTAGCGGGACGTTCACCGGGGAGCTGTTTTTT.

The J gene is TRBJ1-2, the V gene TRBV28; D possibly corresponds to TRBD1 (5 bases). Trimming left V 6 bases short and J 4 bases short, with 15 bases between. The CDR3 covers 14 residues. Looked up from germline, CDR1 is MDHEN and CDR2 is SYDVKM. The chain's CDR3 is CASRGDSGVYGYTF. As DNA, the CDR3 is TGTGCCAGCAGGGGGGATTCGGGGGTCTATGGCTACACCTTC.

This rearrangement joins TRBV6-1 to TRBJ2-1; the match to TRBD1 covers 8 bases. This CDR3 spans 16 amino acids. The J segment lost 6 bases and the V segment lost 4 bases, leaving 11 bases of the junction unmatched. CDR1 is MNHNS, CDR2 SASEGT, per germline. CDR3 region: CASSAYRGQDINEQFF. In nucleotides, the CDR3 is TGTGCCAGCAGTGCCTATAGGGGACAGGACATCAATGAGCAGTTCTTC.

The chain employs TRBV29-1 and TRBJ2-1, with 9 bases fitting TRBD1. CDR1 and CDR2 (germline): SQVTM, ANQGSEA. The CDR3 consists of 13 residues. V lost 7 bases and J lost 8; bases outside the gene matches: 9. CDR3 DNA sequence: TGCAGCGCCCTGGACAGGGGTGTCCATGAGCAGTTCTTC. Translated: CSALDRGVHEQFF.

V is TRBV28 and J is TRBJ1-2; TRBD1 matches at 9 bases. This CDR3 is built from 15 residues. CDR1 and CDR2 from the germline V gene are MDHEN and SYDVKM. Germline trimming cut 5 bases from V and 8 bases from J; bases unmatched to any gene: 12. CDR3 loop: CASSPSGTGFGGYTF. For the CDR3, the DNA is TGTGCCAGCAGTCCCTCCGGGACAGGGTTTGGAGGCTACACCTTC.

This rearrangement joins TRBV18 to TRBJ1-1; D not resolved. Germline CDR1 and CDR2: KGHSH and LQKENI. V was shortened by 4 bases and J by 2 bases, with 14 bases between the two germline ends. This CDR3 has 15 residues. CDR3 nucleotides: TGTGCCAGCTCACAGGACGAGGGATTAAACACTGAAGCTTTCTTT. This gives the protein CASSQDEGLNTEAFF.

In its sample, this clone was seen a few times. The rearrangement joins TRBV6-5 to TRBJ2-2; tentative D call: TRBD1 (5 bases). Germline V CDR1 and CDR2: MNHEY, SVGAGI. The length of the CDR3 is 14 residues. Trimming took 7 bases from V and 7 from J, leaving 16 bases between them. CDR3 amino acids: CASNKGFRVGELFF. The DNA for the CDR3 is TGTGCCAGCAACAAGGGGTTTCGGGTCGGGGAGCTGTTTTTT.

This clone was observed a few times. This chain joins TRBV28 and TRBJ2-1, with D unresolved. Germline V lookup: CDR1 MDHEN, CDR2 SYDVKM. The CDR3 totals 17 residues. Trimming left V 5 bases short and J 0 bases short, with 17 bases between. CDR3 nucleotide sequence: TGTGCCAGCAGTCCACATCGTGGCACCTTCTCCTACAATGAGCAGTTCTTC. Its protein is CASSPHRGTFSYNEQFF.

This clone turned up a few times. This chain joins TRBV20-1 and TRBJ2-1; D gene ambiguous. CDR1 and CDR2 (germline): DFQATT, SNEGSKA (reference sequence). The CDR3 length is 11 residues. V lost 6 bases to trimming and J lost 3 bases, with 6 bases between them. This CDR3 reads CSAVDYNEQFF. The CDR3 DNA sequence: TGCAGTGCGGTAGACTACAATGAGCAGTTCTTC.

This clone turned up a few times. CDR3 DNA sequence: TGTGCCAGCAGTAAAGGCGGAGCCGAAGAGACCCAGTACTTC. It codes for CASSKGGAEETQYF. This rearrangement joins TRBV28 to TRBJ2-5; D remains ambiguous. Trimming removed 5 bases from V and 3 bases from J, with 13 bases in between. Per the germline V gene, CDR1 is MDHEN and CDR2 is SYDVKM. The length of the CDR3 is 14 residues.

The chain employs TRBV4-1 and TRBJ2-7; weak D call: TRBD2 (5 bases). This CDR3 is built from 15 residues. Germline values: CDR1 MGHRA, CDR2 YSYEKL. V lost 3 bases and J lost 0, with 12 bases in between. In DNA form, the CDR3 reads TGCGCCAGCAGCCATTCGACGGGGAGCTCCTACGAGCAGTACTTC. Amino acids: CASSHSTGSSYEQYF.

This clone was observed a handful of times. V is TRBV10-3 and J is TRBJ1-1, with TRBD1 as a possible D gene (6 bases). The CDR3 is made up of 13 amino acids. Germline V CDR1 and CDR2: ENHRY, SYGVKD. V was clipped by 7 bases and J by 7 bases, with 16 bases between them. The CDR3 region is CAIKAGVVVEAFF. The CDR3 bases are TGTGCCATCAAGGCAGGGGTCGTCGTTGAAGCTTTCTTT.